This T cell receptor beta chain comes out of a study of long-term antiretroviral therapy in people with HIV. Trimming removed 5 bases from V and 4 bases from J; junction bases left unmatched: 8. The CDR3 runs 15 residues. Germline V gene lookup returns CDR1 SGHTA and CDR2 FQGNSA. Held in samples before DNA extraction were about 0.9-11 million cryopreserved PBMC. An immunoSEQ assay, version v3.0, was performed at survey level. A target of roughly 40,000-50,000 T-cell genomes per sample was set for sequencing. Repertoires were generated with immunoSEQ multiplex PCR, while TCRdb's copy carries only in-frame clones and drops some. The sample records 15,000 to 20,000 clones, around 91% being singletons. Notes on the study in general: Those clones which expanded before ART made up the dominant part of the repertoire at all time points. Post-ART samples showed increased diversity that remained below transplant donor control levels.

Notes on this clone: Its antigen is not known.

This receptor was taken from a man in his fifties with HIV. The rearrangement uses TRBV7-2 and TRBJ2-7; TRBD2 aligns across 10 bases. The sample consisted of unsorted PBMCs, taken 4.2 years after starting antiretroviral therapy. DNA of the CDR3: TGTGCCAGCAGCCCCCAGGAGCGGGGGGGGTACGAGCAGTACTTC. It is translated as CASSPQERGGYEQYF.